These T cell receptor beta chains were read from a single sample in a study of CD8 T cells in ankylosing spondylitis. One entry per CDR3 protein results from TCRdb running MiXCR on the 5' RACE reads. The sample yields about 500,000 distinct CDR3 sequences, roughly 13% seen once. Sequencing was performed on blood, either unsorted or a sorted T cell fraction (not recorded which). Every receptor here comes from a male donor with ankylosing spondylitis. The CDR3 runs from the conserved cysteine through the conserved F or W. D genes are given only for firm matches. Rows may omit the clone size; those that give it use once, few, many or a size class.

abundance: -
d_gene: TRBD1
j_gene: TRBJ2-6
v_gene: TRBV18
CDR3aa: CASSRTTGESSGANVLTF
CDR3nt: TGTGCCAGCTCACGAACGACAGGGGAAAGCTCTGGGGCCAACGTCCTGACTTTC

abundance: few
d_gene: TRBD2
j_gene: TRBJ2-5
v_gene: TRBV11-1
CDR3aa: CASSLALSGLAGRSGFKETQYF
CDR3nt: TGTGCCAGCAGCTTAGCGCTTTCCGGACTAGCGGGGAGGAGTGGTTTCAAAGAGACCCAGTACTTC

abundance: few
d_gene: -
j_gene: TRBJ2-1
v_gene: TRBV5-5
CDR3aa: CASSLVGVRGSSYNEQFF
CDR3nt: TGTGCCAGCAGCTTGGTGGGCGTTCGAGGGAGCTCCTACAATGAGCAGTTCTTC

abundance: few
d_gene: -
j_gene: TRBJ1-6
v_gene: TRBV25-1
CDR3aa: CASSLLREGSPLHF
CDR3nt: TGTGCCAGCAGTTTATTAAGGGAAGGATCACCCCTCCACTTT

abundance: -
d_gene: -
j_gene: TRBJ1-1
v_gene: TRBV20-1
CDR3aa: CSARQSEVPGGTEAFF
CDR3nt: TGCAGTGCTAGACAATCAGAGGTCCCAGGAGGTACTGAAGCTTTCTTT

abundance: -
d_gene: TRBD1
j_gene: TRBJ2-3
v_gene: TRBV5-1
CDR3aa: CASSLMGQGSTDTQYF
CDR3nt: TGCGCCAGCAGCTTGATGGGACAGGGGAGCACAGATACGCAGTATTTT

abundance: many
d_gene: TRBD2
j_gene: TRBJ2-2
v_gene: TRBV3-1
CDR3aa: CASSPPSGVNTGELFF
CDR3nt: TGTGCCAGCAGCCCCCCTAGCGGGGTCAACACCGGGGAGCTGTTTTTT

abundance: -
d_gene: TRBD2
j_gene: TRBJ2-5
v_gene: TRBV5-1
CDR3aa: CASIPSSGSIETQYF
CDR3nt: TGCGCCAGCATTCCTTCTAGCGGGAGTATCGAGACCCAGTACTTC

abundance: few
d_gene: TRBD1
j_gene: TRBJ2-3
v_gene: TRBV11-1
CDR3aa: CASRKTGGPDTQYF
CDR3nt: TGTGCCAGCAGAAAGACAGGGGGCCCAGATACGCAGTATTTT

abundance: -
d_gene: -
j_gene: TRBJ1-3
v_gene: TRBV5-1
CDR3aa: CASSLEGRSRNTIYF
CDR3nt: TGCGCCAGCAGCTTGGAAGGGAGAAGTCGGAACACCATATATTTT

abundance: -
d_gene: -
j_gene: TRBJ1-1
v_gene: TRBV20-1
CDR3aa: CSARGGQLNTEAFF
CDR3nt: TGCAGTGCTAGAGGTGGGCAGCTGAACACTGAAGCTTTCTTT

abundance: many
d_gene: TRBD2
j_gene: TRBJ2-7
v_gene: TRBV12-3/TRBV12-4
CDR3aa: CASSLLAGGAYEQYF
CDR3nt: TGTGCCAGCAGTTTATTGGCGGGAGGGGCCTACGAGCAGTACTTC

abundance: -
d_gene: -
j_gene: TRBJ1-2
v_gene: TRBV7-2
CDR3aa: CASSLMLYGYTF
CDR3nt: TGTGCCAGCAGCTTAATGCTCTATGGCTACACCTTC

abundance: -
d_gene: -
j_gene: TRBJ1-2
v_gene: TRBV30
CDR3aa: CAWTGFGYYGYTF
CDR3nt: TGTGCCTGGACAGGGTTTGGATACTATGGCTACACCTTC

abundance: few
d_gene: TRBD1
j_gene: TRBJ1-5
v_gene: TRBV6-1
CDR3aa: CASSKGQRADQPQHF
CDR3nt: TGTGCCAGCAGCAAGGGACAGCGGGCCGACCAGCCCCAGCATTTT

abundance: few
d_gene: -
j_gene: TRBJ2-5
v_gene: TRBV20-1
CDR3aa: CSATPQGLQETQYF
CDR3nt: TGCAGTGCCACCCCACAGGGCCTCCAAGAGACCCAGTACTTC

abundance: few
d_gene: TRBD2
j_gene: TRBJ2-2
v_gene: TRBV7-2
CDR3aa: CASSPRSGRAWELFF
CDR3nt: TGTGCCAGCAGCCCCCGCAGCGGGAGGGCCTGGGAGCTGTTTTTT

abundance: few
d_gene: TRBD1
j_gene: TRBJ1-5
v_gene: TRBV5-1
CDR3aa: CASSRNRDRGERPQHF
CDR3nt: TGCGCCAGCAGTCGGAACCGAGACAGGGGGGAGAGGCCCCAGCATTTT

abundance: -
d_gene: -
j_gene: TRBJ1-1
v_gene: TRBV4-2
CDR3aa: CASSHDGKTGDTEAFF
CDR3nt: TGTGCCAGCAGCCACGATGGGAAGACAGGAGACACTGAAGCTTTCTTT

abundance: few
d_gene: -
j_gene: TRBJ2-5
v_gene: TRBV2
CDR3aa: CASSLQGGVQETQYF
CDR3nt: TGTGCCAGCAGTCTTCAGGGGGGTGTACAAGAGACCCAGTACTTC

abundance: -
d_gene: -
j_gene: TRBJ2-1
v_gene: TRBV11-3
CDR3aa: CASILGVGGRLDNEQFF
CDR3nt: TGTGCCAGCATCCTGGGGGTAGGGGGGCGCTTGGACAATGAGCAGTTCTTC

abundance: few
d_gene: -
j_gene: TRBJ2-5
v_gene: TRBV4-1
CDR3aa: CASSQDWGQPLQETQYF
CDR3nt: TGCGCCAGCAGCCAAGATTGGGGGCAGCCGCTACAAGAGACCCAGTACTTC

abundance: -
d_gene: TRBD1
j_gene: TRBJ2-4
v_gene: TRBV5-1
CDR3aa: CASSLHFQGVVGNIQYF
CDR3nt: TGCGCCAGCAGCTTGCATTTCCAGGGGGTAGTGGGTAACATTCAGTACTTC

abundance: -
d_gene: -
j_gene: TRBJ1-6
v_gene: TRBV11-2
CDR3aa: CASSGWGGGYSPLHF
CDR3nt: TGTGCCAGCAGCGGCTGGGGGGGCGGTTATTCACCCCTCCACTTT

abundance: many
d_gene: TRBD1
j_gene: TRBJ1-2
v_gene: TRBV5-1
CDR3aa: CASSLGDRYNYGYTF
CDR3nt: TGCGCCAGCAGCTTGGGGGACAGGTATAACTATGGCTACACCTTC

abundance: -
d_gene: TRBD1
j_gene: TRBJ2-7
v_gene: TRBV14
CDR3aa: CASSQEPRQGVYEQYF
CDR3nt: TGTGCCAGCAGCCAAGAGCCCCGGCAGGGGGTGTACGAGCAGTACTTC

abundance: -
d_gene: -
j_gene: TRBJ1-1
v_gene: TRBV29-1
CDR3aa: CSVVGQNTEAFF
CDR3nt: TGCAGCGTTGTGGGGCAGAACACTGAAGCTTTCTTT

abundance: few
d_gene: -
j_gene: TRBJ2-7
v_gene: TRBV7-2
CDR3aa: CASSLPIGSGAYEQYF
CDR3nt: TGTGCCAGCAGCTTGCCCATTGGATCGGGGGCCTACGAGCAGTACTTC

abundance: -
d_gene: TRBD2
j_gene: TRBJ2-7
v_gene: TRBV25-1
CDR3aa: CASGLAGAHEQYF
CDR3nt: TGTGCCAGCGGACTAGCGGGAGCCCACGAGCAGTACTTC

abundance: once
d_gene: TRBD2
j_gene: TRBJ2-5
v_gene: TRBV5-4
CDR3aa: CASSPGDYIQETQYF
CDR3nt: TGTGCCAGCAGCCCTGGGGACTACATCCAAGAGACCCAGTACTTC

abundance: few
d_gene: -
j_gene: TRBJ2-1
v_gene: TRBV7-2
CDR3aa: CASSLVAGKSVEQFF
CDR3nt: TGTGCCAGCAGCTTAGTGGCAGGGAAGAGTGTTGAGCAGTTCTTC

abundance: -
d_gene: TRBD1
j_gene: TRBJ1-5
v_gene: TRBV11-2
CDR3aa: CASSLRTDRGRWADQPQHF
CDR3nt: TGTGCCAGCAGCTTAAGGACGGACAGGGGGCGTTGGGCTGATCAGCCCCAGCATTTT

abundance: few
d_gene: TRBD1
j_gene: TRBJ1-6
v_gene: TRBV30
CDR3aa: CAWRGGTEDNSPLHF
CDR3nt: TGTGCCTGGAGGGGAGGGACAGAAGATAATTCACCCCTCCACTTT

abundance: -
d_gene: -
j_gene: TRBJ2-7
v_gene: TRBV29-1
CDR3aa: CSVERSYEQYF
CDR3nt: TGCAGCGTTGAAAGGAGCTACGAGCAGTACTTC

abundance: many
d_gene: TRBD2
j_gene: TRBJ2-3
v_gene: TRBV4-1
CDR3aa: CASSKSVAGGPADTQYF
CDR3nt: TGCGCCAGCAGCAAATCGGTAGCGGGAGGGCCTGCAGATACGCAGTATTTT

abundance: -
d_gene: TRBD2
j_gene: TRBJ2-1
v_gene: TRBV12-3/TRBV12-4
CDR3aa: CASSLGKREVWNEQFF
CDR3nt: TGTGCCAGCAGTTTGGGAAAGCGGGAGGTGTGGAATGAGCAGTTCTTC

abundance: many
d_gene: TRBD2
j_gene: TRBJ2-3
v_gene: TRBV12-3/TRBV12-4
CDR3aa: CASSWTSGFTDTQYF
CDR3nt: TGTGCCAGCAGTTGGACTAGCGGTTTCACAGATACGCAGTATTTT

abundance: -
d_gene: -
j_gene: TRBJ2-6
v_gene: TRBV4-1
CDR3aa: CASSQVTQTGGANVLTF
CDR3nt: TGCGCCAGCAGCCAAGTAACCCAGACAGGAGGGGCCAACGTCCTGACTTTC

abundance: few
d_gene: TRBD2
j_gene: TRBJ2-1
v_gene: TRBV20-1
CDR3aa: CSARDSGTTSGVNEQFF
CDR3nt: TGCAGTGCTAGAGATTCCGGTACGACTAGCGGTGTCAATGAGCAGTTCTTC